The TCR beta chain described here comes from a study of blood T cell repertoires in COVID-19. Trimming shortened V by 3 bases and J by 3 bases, and 12 bases separated the two germline ends. Per the germline V gene, CDR1 is SGDLS and CDR2 is YYNGEE. This CDR3 has 15 residues. The protocol was immunoSEQ multiplex PCR, while the TCRdb copy is restricted to in-frame clones and leaves out a portion. The sample has 150,000 to 200,000 clones; approximately 79% are singletons. The genes are TRBV9 and TRBJ1-4; D is perhaps TRBD1 (6 bases). The receptor comes from an elderly woman with acute or convalescent COVID-19. What was sequenced was peripheral blood. CDR3 residues: CASSAQGFANEKLFF. Written as DNA, the CDR3 is TGTGCCAGCAGCGCCCAGGGGTTTGCTAATGAAAAACTGTTTTTT. The full variable domain, in which reference TRBV9 and TRBJ1-4 provide the parts outside the CDR3, is DSGVTQTPKHLITATGQRVTLRCSPRSGDLSVYWYQQSLDQGLQFLIQYYNGEERAKGNILERFSAQQFPDLHSELNLSSLELGDSALYFCASSAQGFANEKLFFGSGTQLSVL.